Listed below are T cell receptor beta chains from one sample, sequenced in a study of blood T cells in healthy people across ages. A single record per CDR3 protein comes from TCRdb applying MiXCR to the 5' RACE reads. Here the sample spans 650,000 to 1,000,000 distinct CDR3 sequences, about 34% being singletons. The sequenced material came from blood. These receptors were taken from a man aged 18-30 years in good health. Each CDR3 is given with its conserved first and last residue. D genes are given only for firm matches. For some rows the clone size is stated as once, few or many, or as a class when expanded; others skip it.

V gene	J gene	clone size	D gene	CDR3 protein
TRBV5-6	TRBJ2-2	NA	NA	CASSRVITGELFF
TRBV9	NA	NA	TRBD1	CAGSVFGGQEMNIQYF
TRBV7-2	TRBJ2-2	NA	TRBD2	CANGRAVNSNTGELFF
TRBV6-2/TRBV6-3	TRBJ2-1	NA	TRBD2	CASSYPTGRSSHNEQFF
TRBV7-9	TRBJ1-5	NA	TRBD1	CASSHTGTGNNQPQHF
TRBV6-5	TRBJ1-2	few	TRBD1	CASSYRTGTYGYTF
TRBV20-1	TRBJ2-3	few	NA	CSAPTLVFGTDTQYF
TRBV6-5	TRBJ2-7	NA	TRBD2	CASRKLAGGQLNEQYF
TRBV4-3	TRBJ2-2	few	NA	CASSLTGFTGELFF
TRBV20-1	TRBJ2-1	many	NA	CSARDGSHNEQFF
TRBV4-3	TRBJ1-2	NA	NA	CASNQETGGYTF
TRBV29-1	TRBJ2-3	few	TRBD2	CSVAGLAGGTDTQYF
TRBV5-1	TRBJ2-3	NA	NA	CASSLRKTGTKSTDTQYF
TRBV7-2	TRBJ2-7	many	NA	CASSSTLGGAYEQYF
TRBV20-1	TRBJ1-2	NA	TRBD1	CSAAGQTIYGHTF
TRBV5-1	TRBJ2-3	NA	TRBD2	CASSLLSGGGADTQYF
TRBV7-9	TRBJ2-3	NA	TRBD2	CASSLEWTSGGATDTQYF
TRBV9	TRBJ2-1	few	NA	CASGPGTFPGNEQFF
TRBV20-1	TRBJ2-1	many	NA	CSASPRQDYNEQFF
TRBV2	TRBJ2-5	NA	NA	CASTVAGMGEQYF
TRBV18	TRBJ2-5	few	NA	CASLGETQYF
TRBV6-2/TRBV6-3	TRBJ2-1	NA	TRBD2	CASSYAAGGGNEQFF